Only a few counts were recorded for the clone carrying this TCR beta chain. Its specificity is unknown. The data belong to a study of multiple sclerosis patients with progressive multifocal leukoencephalopathy. Study observations and caveats: Less diverse TRB repertoires were suggested in most PML patients.

Time point described: time of PML onset. Detection of JC virus DNA in cerebrospinal fluid confirmed PML diagnosed from clinical and MRI findings. PML in natalizumab-treated patients developed after between about 16 and 56 months of natalizumab therapy. Profiling relied on immunoSEQ multiplex PCR, and the TCRdb table lists in-frame clones only, not all of them. The sample consists of approximately 29,000 clones, more than 80% of them appearing once. Germline values: CDR1 ENHRY, CDR2 SYGVKD. CDR3 length equals 13 residues. The V segment lost 10 bases and the J segment 3 bases; nucleotides outside the gene matches: 8.

The sequence was collected from a woman in her 30s with progressive multifocal leukoencephalopathy. The chain recombines TRBV10-3 with TRBJ2-7; 8 bases align to TRBD1. Sample: PBMCs, taken from a patient treated with natalizumab. The CDR3 here is CASRDRIYYEQYF. The CDR3 bases are TGTGCCAGCCGGGACAGGATTTACTACGAGCAGTACTTC.